A selection of T cell receptor beta chains follows, all from one sample in a study of glioma-infiltrating T cells. TCRdb re-called the multiplex PCR reads through MiXCR, storing one row per CDR3 protein. The top ten hold more than 30% of the sample, which has some 93,000 distinct CDR3 sequences, roughly 39% seen once. Sequencing used glioma tissue, nonneoplastic brain tissue, or PBMCs (not recorded which). The receptor set was obtained from a human donor with low-grade glioma or glioblastoma, undergoing nonglioma brain surgery, or in good health (not recorded which). Each CDR3 is given without its conserved first and last residue.

V gene	J gene	CDR3 protein
TRBV2	TRBJ2-7	ASSVAGEDYEQY
TRBV20-1	TRBJ1-4	SARDMRQLNEKLF
TRBV5-1	TRBJ2-1	ASSFGLIEGEQF
TRBV20-1	TRBJ1-5	SAIFSDNQPQH
TRBV27	TRBJ2-1	ASSPYSSGGYYNEQF
TRBV20-1	TRBJ2-1	SAYLRDRGRNEQF
TRBV6-1	TRBJ2-6	ASTPARGGANVLT
TRBV20-1	TRBJ2-7	SAKASGFYEQY
TRBV28	TRBJ2-1	ATQGLREQF
TRBV6-1	TRBJ1-1	ASRAGNGGYTEAF
TRBV12-5	TRBJ2-7	ASAQGGGYEQY
TRBV5-4	TRBJ2-7	ASSLDRSYEQH
TRBV29-1	TRBJ2-3	SVEPGTDTQY
TRBV28	TRBJ2-1	ASKTGSGEQF
TRBV24-1	TRBJ2-7	TTSDSGGSSYEQY
TRBV28	TRBJ2-5	ASRTVQETQY
TRBV27	TRBJ2-3	ASSFGTAYTDTQY
TRBV4-1	TRBJ2-7	ASSQAGQGYDEQY
TRBV20-1	.	SARANRGNQPQY
TRBV7-9	TRBJ2-7	ASSLQFGGGSYEQY
TRBV4-1	TRBJ2-1	ASTSVDVLAEQF
TRBV7-2	TRBJ2-7	ASSPGLSSHEQY
TRBV19	TRBJ2-1	ATFRNEQF